The present T cell receptor beta chain was sequenced within a study of shared clonotypes between healthy human individuals. Note on this clone: Its antigen is as yet unknown.

Germline assignment: CDR1 KGHSH and CDR2 LQKENI. The CDR3 contains 20 residues. V shed 3 bases, J shed 2 bases, and the junction held 21 bases outside the gene matches. TCRdb's table, derived via immunoSEQ multiplex PCR, lists solely in-frame clones and lacks some. The sample contains 1,400,000 or so clones, approximately 98.5% of which appear only once. Study-wide results and caveats: Several donors had around 5.2% of their naive CD4 clonotypes in common.

Sample: naive CD4+ T cells sorted from blood. The subset was: CD45RA+ positively selected. The V gene is TRBV18, the J gene TRBJ1-1, with 7 bases matching TRBD1. The TCR sequence derives from a man aged 30-40 years in good health. Written as DNA, the CDR3 is TGTGCCAGCTCACCCCTGCCATTGACAGGGCAACCTTCTGGAAACACTGAAGCTTTCTTT. Translation: CASSPLPLTGQPSGNTEAFF.